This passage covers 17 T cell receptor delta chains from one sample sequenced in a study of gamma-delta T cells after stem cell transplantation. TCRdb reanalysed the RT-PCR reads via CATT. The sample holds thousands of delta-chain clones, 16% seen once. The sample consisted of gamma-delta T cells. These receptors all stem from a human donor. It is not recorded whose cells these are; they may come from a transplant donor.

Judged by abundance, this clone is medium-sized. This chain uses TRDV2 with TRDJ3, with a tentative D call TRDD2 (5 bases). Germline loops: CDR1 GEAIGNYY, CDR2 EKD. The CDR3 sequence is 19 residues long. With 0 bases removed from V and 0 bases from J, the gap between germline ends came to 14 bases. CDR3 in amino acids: CACDTVVPQSSWDTRQMFF. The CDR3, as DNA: TGTGCCTGTGACACCGTAGTTCCTCAGAGCTCCTGGGACACCCGACAGATGTTTTTC.

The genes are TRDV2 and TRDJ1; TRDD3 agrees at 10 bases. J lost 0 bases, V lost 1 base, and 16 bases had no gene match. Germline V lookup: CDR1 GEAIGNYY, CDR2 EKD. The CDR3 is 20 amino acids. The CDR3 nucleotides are TGTGCCTGTGACACGCTTACAATGGACTGGGGGATCCAGTACACCGATAAACTCATCTTT. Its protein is CACDTLTMDWGIQYTDKLIF.

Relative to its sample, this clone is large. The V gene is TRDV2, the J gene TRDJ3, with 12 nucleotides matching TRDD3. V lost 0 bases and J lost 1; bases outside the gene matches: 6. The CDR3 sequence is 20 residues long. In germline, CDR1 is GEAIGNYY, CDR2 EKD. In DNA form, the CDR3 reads TGTGCCTGTGACACCGTACTGGGGGATACTTATTCCTGGGACACCCGACAGATGTTTTTC. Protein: CACDTVLGDTYSWDTRQMFF.

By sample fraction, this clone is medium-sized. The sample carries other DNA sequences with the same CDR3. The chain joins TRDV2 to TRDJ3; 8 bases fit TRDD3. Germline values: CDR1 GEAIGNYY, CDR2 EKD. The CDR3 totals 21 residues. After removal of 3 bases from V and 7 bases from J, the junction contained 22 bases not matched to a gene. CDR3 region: CACDSGYWGSSSGEDTRQMFF. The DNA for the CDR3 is TGTGCCTGTGACTCCGGGTACTGGGGGTCGTCTTCTGGGGAAGACACCCGACAGATGTTTTTC.

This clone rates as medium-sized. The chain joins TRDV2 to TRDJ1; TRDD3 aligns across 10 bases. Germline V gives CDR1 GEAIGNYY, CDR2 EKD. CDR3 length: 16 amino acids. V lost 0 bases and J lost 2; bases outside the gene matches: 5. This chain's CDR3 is CACDTVGDTGTDKLIF. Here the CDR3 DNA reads TGTGCCTGTGACACCGTGGGGGATACCGGGACCGATAAACTCATCTTT.

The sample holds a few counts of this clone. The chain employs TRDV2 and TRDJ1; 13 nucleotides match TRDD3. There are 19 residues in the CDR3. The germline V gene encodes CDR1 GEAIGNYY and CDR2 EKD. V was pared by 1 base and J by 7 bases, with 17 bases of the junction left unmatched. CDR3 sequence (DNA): TGTGCCTGTGACACAACGGGCCCAGGACTGGGGGATACGGGCGCTAAACTCATCTTT. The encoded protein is CACDTTGPGLGDTGAKLIF.

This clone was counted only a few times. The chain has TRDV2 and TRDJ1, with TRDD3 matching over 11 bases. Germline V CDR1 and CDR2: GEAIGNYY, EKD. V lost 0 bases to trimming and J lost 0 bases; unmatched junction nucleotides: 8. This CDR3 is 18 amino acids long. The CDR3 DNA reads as TGTGCCTGTGACACCCTGATGGGGGATACGCCTTACACCGATAAACTCATCTTT. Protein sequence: CACDTLMGDTPYTDKLIF.

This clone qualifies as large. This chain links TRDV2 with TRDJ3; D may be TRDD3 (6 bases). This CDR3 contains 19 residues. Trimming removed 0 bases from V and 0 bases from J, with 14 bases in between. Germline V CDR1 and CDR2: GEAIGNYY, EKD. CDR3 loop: CACDTAGDPSSWDTRQMFF. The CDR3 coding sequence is TGTGCCTGTGACACCGCCGGGGATCCTAGCTCCTGGGACACCCGACAGATGTTTTTC.

The CDR3 DNA sequence: TGTGCCTGTGACACCGTAGGGGGACGATCGGCCGATAAACTCATCTTT. Translated, it gives CACDTVGGRSADKLIF. The chain recombines TRDV2 with TRDJ1, with a possible D match to TRDD3 (6 bases). The CDR3 runs to 16 residues. V lost 0 bases, J lost 3 bases, and 16 bases lay in between. Germline V gene data show CDR1 as GEAIGNYY and CDR2 as EKD.

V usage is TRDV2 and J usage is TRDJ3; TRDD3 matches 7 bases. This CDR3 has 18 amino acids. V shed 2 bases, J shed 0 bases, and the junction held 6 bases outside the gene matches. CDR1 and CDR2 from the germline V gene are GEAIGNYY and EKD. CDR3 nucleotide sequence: TGTGCCTGTGACAGTGGGGGACCCAGCTCCTGGGACACCCGACAGATGTTTTTC. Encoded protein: CACDSGGPSSWDTRQMFF.

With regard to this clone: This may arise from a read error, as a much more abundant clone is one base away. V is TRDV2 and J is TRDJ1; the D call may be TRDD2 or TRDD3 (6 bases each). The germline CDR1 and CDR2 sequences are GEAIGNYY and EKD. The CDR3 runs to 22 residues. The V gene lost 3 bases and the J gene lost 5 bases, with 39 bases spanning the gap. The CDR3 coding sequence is TGTGCCTGTGACCGATTAGAGGCCTTCCGGAACGTACTGGGTCCCAAAGAGGATAAACTCATCTTT. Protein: CACDRLEAFRNVLGPKEDKLIF.

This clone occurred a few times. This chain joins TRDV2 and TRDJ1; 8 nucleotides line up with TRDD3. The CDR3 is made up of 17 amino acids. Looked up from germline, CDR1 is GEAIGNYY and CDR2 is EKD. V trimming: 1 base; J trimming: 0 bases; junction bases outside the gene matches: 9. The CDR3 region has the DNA TGTGCCTGTGACACAGTCGCTGGGGGACTGGACACCGATAAACTCATCTTT. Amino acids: CACDTVAGGLDTDKLIF.

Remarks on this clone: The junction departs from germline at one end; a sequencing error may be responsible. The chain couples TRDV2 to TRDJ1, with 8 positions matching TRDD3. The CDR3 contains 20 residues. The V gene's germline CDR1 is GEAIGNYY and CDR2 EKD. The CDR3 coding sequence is TGTGCCTGTGACACCGTCTGGGGCTGGGGGACGTCGTCCCACACCGATACACTCATCTTT. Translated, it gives CACDTVWGWGTSSHTDTLIF.

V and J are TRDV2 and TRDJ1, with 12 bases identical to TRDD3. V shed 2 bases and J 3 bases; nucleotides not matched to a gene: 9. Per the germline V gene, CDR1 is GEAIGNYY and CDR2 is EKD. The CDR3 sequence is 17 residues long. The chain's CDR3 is CACDIVLGDTDADKLIF. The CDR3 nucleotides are TGTGCCTGTGACATCGTACTGGGGGATACTGACGCCGATAAACTCATCTTT.

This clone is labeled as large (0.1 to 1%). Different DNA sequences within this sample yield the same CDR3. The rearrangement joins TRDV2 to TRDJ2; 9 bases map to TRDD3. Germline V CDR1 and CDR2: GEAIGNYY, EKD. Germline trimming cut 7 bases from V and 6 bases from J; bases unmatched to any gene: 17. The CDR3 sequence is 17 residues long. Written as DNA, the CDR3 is TGTGCCTGCGACCCCCTCCGGGGGGATACAAGGGCAGCACAACTCTTCTTT. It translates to CACDPLRGDTRAAQLFF.

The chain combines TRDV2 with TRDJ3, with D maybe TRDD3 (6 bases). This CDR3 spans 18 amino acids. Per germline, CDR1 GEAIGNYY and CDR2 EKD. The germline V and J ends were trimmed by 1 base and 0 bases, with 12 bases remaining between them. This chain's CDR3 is CACDTGDASSWDTRQMFF. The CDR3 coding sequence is TGTGCCTGTGACACTGGGGATGCGAGCTCCTGGGACACCCGACAGATGTTTTTC.

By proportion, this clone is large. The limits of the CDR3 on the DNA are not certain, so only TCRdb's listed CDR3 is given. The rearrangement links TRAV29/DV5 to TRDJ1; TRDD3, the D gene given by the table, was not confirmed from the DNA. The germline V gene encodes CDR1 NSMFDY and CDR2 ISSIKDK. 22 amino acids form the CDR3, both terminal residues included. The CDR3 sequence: CSVLLCSKPFPTELGELVKLIF.